This entry lists 8 T cell receptor beta chains sequenced from one sample in a study of blood T cell repertoires in COVID-19. Sequencing was performed with immunoSEQ multiplex PCR; in TCRdb, only in-frame clones are kept and a portion is missing. This sample carries 50,000 to 65,000 clones, around 82% of them seen once, and the ten largest clones take about 6.7%. Specimen: peripheral blood. These receptors originate from a human donor in a cohort sampled during active COVID-19.

V gene TRBV7-9 combines with J gene TRBJ2-1; D uncertain. Trimming stripped 5 bases from V and 2 bases from J, with 19 bases between. The CDR3 runs to 17 residues. Germline CDR1 is SEHNR and CDR2 is FQNEAQ (reference sequence). This CDR3 is CASSRISDNFAYNEQFF. The CDR3, as DNA: TGTGCCAGCAGCCGAATATCCGATAACTTCGCCTACAATGAGCAGTTCTTC. The full variable domain, rest sourced from reference TRBV7-9 and TRBJ2-1, is DTGVSQNPRHKITKRGQNVTFRCDPISEHNRLYWYRQTLGQGPEFLTYFQNEAQLEKSRLLSDRFSAERPKGSFSTLEIQRTEQGDSAMYLCASSRISDNFAYNEQFFGPGTRLTVL.

This clone was seen only a few times. The chain is built from TRBV7-6 and TRBJ1-1; 9 bases align to TRBD1. Looked up from germline, CDR1 is SGHVS and CDR2 is FNYEAQ. The CDR3 loop spans 18 amino acids. The ends lost 5 bases at V and 0 bases at J; junction bases unmatched: 13. CDR3 DNA: TGTGCCAGCAGCCCCCAGCCCGGGACAGGGAGTATGAACACTGAAGCTTTCTTT. Amino acids: CASSPQPGTGSMNTEAFF.

V usage is TRBV5-1 and J usage is TRBJ2-2; no reliable D call. With 4 bases removed from V and 1 base from J, the gap between germline ends came to 11 bases. CDR3 length: 15 residues. Germline V gene lookup returns CDR1 SGHRS and CDR2 YFSETQ. The CDR3 nucleotides read TGCGCCAGCAGCAAGTCTCCCAGGAACACCGGGGAGCTGTTTTTT. As protein: CASSKSPRNTGELFF.

V is TRBV6-6 and J is TRBJ1-1; 8 bases line up with TRBD1. Germline CDR1 is MNHNY and CDR2 is SVGAGI (reference sequence). V trimming: 1 base; J trimming: 5 bases; junction bases outside the gene matches: 6. This CDR3 is built from 15 residues. The CDR3 DNA reads TGTGCCAGCAGTTACTACCCAGGGGGCGGTACTGAAGCTTTCTTT. This codes for CASSYYPGGGTEAFF.

The genes are TRBV6-6 and TRBJ2-1, with 7 bases identical to TRBD1. CDR1 MNHNY and CDR2 SVGAGI come from the germline V gene (reference sequence). The CDR3 has 13 amino acids. Trimming removed 5 bases from V and 10 bases from J; junction bases left unmatched: 8. The CDR3 nucleotides read TGTGCCAGCAGTCAGACAGGGCAGGGGGAGCAGTTCTTC. Translated: CASSQTGQGEQFF.

The rearrangement joins TRBV7-2 to TRBJ2-2; D is undetermined. This CDR3 has 14 amino acids. CDR1 and CDR2 from the germline V gene are SGHTA and FQGNSA. Trimming took off 3 bases at V and 3 bases at J, with 8 bases between the two ends. The CDR3 nucleotides are TGTGCCAGCAGCTTCTTCCAGGACACCGGGGAGCTGTTTTTT. Translated, it gives CASSFFQDTGELFF.

The chain recombines TRBV15 with TRBJ2-1; TRBD2 matches at 14 bases. The junction had 8 bases not matched to a gene; V was cut back by 9 bases and J by 7 bases. CDR1 and CDR2 from the germline V gene are LNHNV and YYDKDF (reference sequence). This CDR3 has 15 amino acids. The CDR3 region is CATTTGLAGVNEQFF. The CDR3 nucleotides read TGTGCCACAACCACGGGACTAGCGGGAGTGAATGAGCAGTTCTTC. Complete variable domain (other parts from reference TRBV15 and TRBJ2-1): DAMVIQNPRYQVTQFGKPVTLSCSQTLNHNVMYWYQQKSSQAPKLLFHYYDKDFNNEADTPDNFQSRRPNTSFCFLDIRSPGLGDTAMYLCATTTGLAGVNEQFFGPGTRLTVL.

This clone has only one observation. The V and J genes are TRBV2 and TRBJ1-2; 10 bases are a match to TRBD1. The CDR3 sequence is 15 residues long. J was trimmed by 8 bases and V by 0 bases; bases with no gene match: 6. Per germline, CDR1 SNHLY and CDR2 FYNNEI. The CDR3 spells CASSEAHGTGEGYTF. CDR3 nucleotide sequence: TGTGCCAGCAGTGAAGCGCATGGGACAGGGGAAGGCTACACCTTC.